A single sample is the source of the 7 T cell receptor beta chains below, sequenced in a study of T cell changes during pregnancy in multiple sclerosis. Profiled with immunoSEQ multiplex PCR; TCRdb holds only in-frame clones, not every one. Of over 60,000 clones in the sample, 91% were seen once. The material sequenced was peripheral blood, taken in the third trimester of pregnancy. Receptor source: a female donor in good health, enrolled as a control in a pregnancy study.

The chain carries TRBV12-5 and TRBJ1-1; 11 bases match TRBD1. Germline V gene lookup returns CDR1 LGHNT and CDR2 FRNRAP. V lost 1 base and J lost 6; bases outside the gene matches: 10. This CDR3 spans 17 amino acids. The CDR3 DNA sequence: TGTGCTAGTGGTTTGGCCCTCGGGACAGGGGGATCACCTGAAGCTTTCTTT. It yields the protein CASGLALGTGGSPEAFF.

V gene TRBV7-6 combines with J gene TRBJ2-3; TRBD2 matches 10 bases. The CDR3 has 16 amino acids. V dropped 5 bases and J dropped 1; count of bases not matched to a gene: 6. CDR1 is SGHVS, CDR2 FNYEAQ, per germline. The CDR3 DNA reads TGTGCCAGCAGCCCCGCCCTAGCGGGGGGCACAGATACGCAGTATTTT. It yields the protein CASSPALAGGTDTQYF.

This chain uses TRBV18 with TRBJ1-6; no firm D call. CDR1 and CDR2 from the germline V gene are KGHSH and LQKENI. The CDR3 runs to 15 residues. V was shortened by 3 bases and J by 5 bases, with 11 bases between the two germline ends. CDR3 DNA: TGTGCCAGCTCACCTCTAGCAGCGAATAATTCACCCCTCCACTTT. This codes for CASSPLAANNSPLHF.

The chain couples TRBV4-3 to TRBJ1-4; D unresolved. Trimming stripped 1 base from V and 3 bases from J, with 15 bases between. This CDR3 contains 17 residues. The germline CDR1 and CDR2 sequences are LGHNA and YSLEER. The CDR3 bases are TGCGCCAGCAGCCAAGGATTAGGTACACAGTCTAATGAAAAACTGTTTTTT. Translated: CASSQGLGTQSNEKLFF.

The chain has TRBV7-2 and TRBJ1-3; D unresolved. Per germline, CDR1 SGHTA and CDR2 FQGNSA. The V and J ends lost 2 bases and 3 bases respectively, with 11 bases between them. The length of the CDR3 is 15 residues. DNA for the CDR3: TGTGCCAGCAGCTTAAGTAGCACCCTTGGAAACACCATATATTTT. Its protein is CASSLSSTLGNTIYF.

The gene calls are TRBV13 and TRBJ2-3, with D maybe TRBD1 (6 bases). Trimming stripped 6 bases from V and 2 bases from J, with 9 bases between. This CDR3 comprises 13 residues. The germline CDR1 and CDR2 sequences are PRHDT and FYEKMQ (reference sequence). In DNA, the CDR3 is TGTGCCAGCAGGGACAGACCCACAGATACGCAGTATTTT. Translation: CASRDRPTDTQYF.

The CDR3 region has the DNA TGTGCCAGCAGCCTACAGGGGGCGAACACTGAAGCTTTCTTT. Its protein is CASSLQGANTEAFF. V and J are TRBV7-2 and TRBJ1-1; 9 positions match TRBD1. CDR3 length: 14 amino acids. Germline CDR1 and CDR2: SGHTA and FQGNSA. Trimming removed 5 bases from V and 1 base from J; junction bases left unmatched: 2.